The 21 T cell receptor beta chains reported below all come from one sample, sequenced in a study of cytomegalovirus exposure and HLA in healthy donors. This PCR relied on a set of 60 Vbeta primers and 13 Jbeta primers. Assay: immunoSEQ multiplex PCR; the TCRdb copy retains only in-frame clones and omits some. The table includes 200,000 to 250,000 clones, around 80% detected once. The material sequenced was PBMCs. The receptors come from a woman in her thirties or forties in good health and CMV-seronegative.

This clone was recorded a few times. The chain combines TRBV6-4 with TRBJ2-3; 15 bases are shared with TRBD2. Trimming took 0 bases from V and 3 from J; bases not matched to a gene: 7. This CDR3 is 19 amino acids long. The germline CDR1 and CDR2 sequences are MRHNA and SNTAGT. The chain's CDR3 is CASSDSGLAGGKFTDTQYF. The CDR3 nucleotides read TGTGCCAGCAGTGACTCGGGACTAGCGGGGGGTAAATTTACAGATACGCAGTATTTT.

The chain employs TRBV30 and TRBJ2-7; TRBD1 might be the D (7 bases). The CDR3 runs to 14 residues. Germline V lookup: CDR1 GTSNPN, CDR2 SVGIG (reference sequence). V was trimmed by 2 bases and J by 2 bases, leaving 13 bases between them. CDR3 sequence: CAWSRQGGTYEQYF. Written as DNA, the CDR3 is TGTGCCTGGAGTAGACAGGGAGGTACCTACGAGCAGTACTTC.

The chain joins TRBV25-1 to TRBJ2-3, with no clear D. V was cut by 3 bases and J by 2 bases, with 12 bases left in between. The length of the CDR3 is 15 residues. Per the germline V gene, CDR1 is MGHDK and CDR2 is SYGVNS. This CDR3 is CASSDLGSPTDTQYF. The CDR3, as DNA: TGTGCCAGCAGTGATCTAGGTTCCCCCACAGATACGCAGTATTTT.

The chain is built from TRBV29-1 and TRBJ2-7; possible D gene TRBD2, 6 bases. Trimming stripped 0 bases from V and 4 bases from J, with 19 bases between. The V gene's germline CDR1 is SQVTM and CDR2 ANQGSEA. The CDR3 is 16 amino acids. The CDR3 coding sequence is TGCAGCGTTGAAGAAATAGCCGGGAGCCGTCCTTACGAGCAGTACTTC. Encoded protein: CSVEEIAGSRPYEQYF.

The V gene is TRBV5-4, the J gene TRBJ1-6; D is unresolved. The CDR3 has 16 amino acids. Germline V gene lookup returns CDR1 SGHNT and CDR2 YYREEE (reference sequence). The V gene lost 2 bases and the J gene lost 6 bases, with 15 bases spanning the gap. CDR3 nucleotide sequence: TGTGCCAGCAGCTTTAGACGGGCCGGAGGTAATTCACCCCTCCACTTT. Translated, it gives CASSFRRAGGNSPLHF.

V and J are TRBV10-1 and TRBJ1-1; tentative D call: TRBD1 (6 bases). This CDR3 has 15 residues. Trimming took off 2 bases at V and 7 bases at J, with 17 bases between the two ends. Germline values: CDR1 WNHNN, CDR2 SYGVQD (reference sequence). The CDR3: CASSERGGPTSEAFF. As DNA, the CDR3 is TGCGCCAGCAGTGAGAGAGGGGGTCCGACAAGTGAAGCTTTCTTT.

In its sample, this clone was seen a few times. CDR3 DNA: TGTGCCAGCAATGGCTGGGGGCCCGGGGAGCTGTTTTTT. Its protein product is CASNGWGPGELFF. This sequence joins TRBV2 and TRBJ2-2, with TRBD1 as a possible D gene (6 bases). This CDR3 contains 13 residues. V lost 7 bases and J 6 bases, leaving 12 bases between the germline ends. Germline assignment: CDR1 SNHLY and CDR2 FYNNEI.

The chain uses TRBV5-4 and TRBJ2-2; 10 bases match TRBD1. Unmatched junction bases numbered 4, after V lost 1 base and J lost 4 bases. The CDR3 sequence is 16 residues long. Germline V gene sequence: CDR1 SGHNT, CDR2 YYREEE (reference sequence). CDR3 nucleotide sequence: TGTGCCAGCAGCTTGTGGGGACAGGGGACCACCGGGGAGCTGTTTTTT. It translates to CASSLWGQGTTGELFF.

In this sample, this clone turned up once. The chain combines TRBV6-1 with TRBJ1-5; no reliable D call. This CDR3 contains 13 residues. Trimming removed 10 bases at V and 0 bases at J, with 10 bases between. Germline CDR1 is MNHNS and CDR2 is SASEGT. In DNA form, the CDR3 reads TGTGCCACCCGGGTTGGTAGCAATCAGCCCCAGCATTTT. Translated: CATRVGSNQPQHF.

The chain couples TRBV5-1 to TRBJ2-2, with D possibly TRBD2 on 6 matching bases. The germline gives CDR1 SGHRS, CDR2 YFSETQ. The CDR3 is 15 amino acids. The V and J ends lost 1 base and 8 bases respectively, with 15 bases between them. The CDR3 sequence: CASSLSGTPEGELFF. The CDR3 region has the DNA TGCGCCAGCAGCTTGTCCGGGACTCCTGAGGGGGAGCTGTTTTTT.

This chain links TRBV7-3 with TRBJ1-4, with TRBD1 as a possible D gene (6 bases). V lost 3 bases and J lost 5, with 13 bases in between. Germline CDR1 reads SGHTA; CDR2 reads FQGTGA. This CDR3 has 15 residues. The CDR3 nucleotides read TGTGCCAGCAGCTTGTCGGGGGGGCTGAATGAAAAACTGTTTTTT. This gives the protein CASSLSGGLNEKLFF.

This clone was seen only once. The rearrangement joins TRBV19 to TRBJ2-1; TRBD1 might be the D (6 bases). Per the germline V gene, CDR1 is LNHDA and CDR2 is SQIVND (reference sequence). Between the trimmed V and J ends, which lost 4 bases and 7 bases, there was a span of 20 bases. The CDR3 covers 16 residues. The CDR3 bases are TGTGCCAGTAGTAGAGTTGGGGCAGGGGTTGGGAATGAGCAGTTCTTC. Translating it yields CASSRVGAGVGNEQFF. The full variable domain, completed using reference TRBV19 and TRBJ2-1, is DGGITQSPKYLFRKEGQNVTLSCEQNLNHDAMYWYRQDPGQGLRLIYYSQIVNDFQKGDIAEGYSVSREKKESFPLTVTSAQKNPTAFYLCASSRVGAGVGNEQFFGPGTRLTVL.

This clone has just one count. V gene TRBV19 combines with J gene TRBJ1-1; D is possibly TRBD1 (6 bases). The V gene's germline CDR1 is LNHDA and CDR2 SQIVND (reference sequence). The length of the CDR3 is 17 residues. With 6 bases removed from V and 1 base from J, the gap between germline ends came to 21 bases. CDR3 DNA sequence: TGTGCCAGTAGGGGGGGGCAGGGTGCCCGATGGAACACTGAAGCTTTCTTT. Its protein product is CASRGGQGARWNTEAFF. The full variable domain, with the rest looked up from reference TRBV19 and TRBJ1-1, is DGGITQSPKYLFRKEGQNVTLSCEQNLNHDAMYWYRQDPGQGLRLIYYSQIVNDFQKGDIAEGYSVSREKKESFPLTVTSAQKNPTAFYLCASRGGQGARWNTEAFFGQGTRLTVV.

The CDR3 is CASKTGTGNTGELFF. CDR3 in DNA: TGTGCCAGCAAGACCGGGACAGGGAACACCGGGGAGCTGTTTTTT. J is TRBJ2-2 and V is TRBV2; 8 bases align to TRBD1. CDR3 length: 15 amino acids. Germline V gene lookup returns CDR1 SNHLY and CDR2 FYNNEI. With V trimmed by 7 bases and J by 1 base, 5 bases remained unmatched.

This clone has only one observation. This chain joins TRBV27 and TRBJ2-7, with 9 positions matching TRBD1. This CDR3 spans 13 amino acids. Unmatched junction bases numbered 3, after V lost 3 bases and J lost 6 bases. Germline CDR1 MNHEY, CDR2 SMNVEV (reference sequence). This CDR3 reads CASSFGQGSEQYF. The CDR3 coding sequence is TGTGCCAGCAGTTTCGGACAGGGGAGCGAGCAGTACTTC.

The chain uses TRBV7-6 and TRBJ2-7; tentative D call: TRBD1 (5 bases). Trimming pared 5 bases from V and 2 bases from J, leaving 19 bases between. The CDR3 length is 16 residues. Germline values: CDR1 SGHVS, CDR2 FNYEAQ. CDR3 bases: TGTGCCAGCAGCCCGCCTGGGGCTCTAAGACCCTACGAGCAGTACTTC. It codes for CASSPPGALRPYEQYF.

This clone was seen a single time. V is TRBV7-6 and J is TRBJ1-3, with a tentative D call TRBD1 (5 bases). Germline V gene data show CDR1 as SGHVS and CDR2 as FNYEAQ. The CDR3 loop spans 17 amino acids. Trimming removed 5 bases at V and 1 base at J, with 18 bases between. CDR3 sequence: CASSPRSSGGSGNTIYF. CDR3 DNA sequence: TGTGCCAGCAGCCCCAGGAGTTCCGGGGGGTCTGGAAACACCATATATTTT. Full variable domain (outside the CDR3, taken from reference TRBV7-6 and TRBJ1-3): GAGVSQSPRYKVTKRGQDVALRCDPISGHVSLYWYRQALGQGPEFLTYFNYEAQQDKSGLPNDRFSAERPEGSISTLTIQRTEQRDSAMYRCASSPRSSGGSGNTIYFGEGSWLTVV.

This sequence joins TRBV29-1 and TRBJ1-3; D remains unclear. The CDR3 extends over 11 amino acids. Trimming took 3 bases from V and 3 from J, leaving 3 bases between them. CDR1 is SQVTM and CDR2 is ANQGSEA in the germline V gene. DNA for the CDR3: TGCAGCGTTGACGGTGGAAACACCATATATTTT. The encoded protein is CSVDGGNTIYF. Full variable domain (outside the CDR3, taken from reference TRBV29-1 and TRBJ1-3): SAVISQKPSRDICQRGTSLTIQCQVDSQVTMMFWYRQQPGQSLTLIATANQGSEATYESGFVIDKFPISRPNLTFSTLTVSNMSPEDSSIYLCSVDGGNTIYFGEGSWLTVV.

This chain connects TRBV19 to TRBJ1-5; perhaps TRBD1 as D (6 bases). The CDR3 loop spans 16 amino acids. Trimming cost V 9 bases and J 5 bases, with 23 bases left between them. CDR1 and CDR2 from the germline V gene are LNHDA and SQIVND (reference sequence). In DNA, the CDR3 is TGTGCCAGCCAACGAACCCTGGACAGCTACCATCAGCCCCAGCATTTT. Protein: CASQRTLDSYHQPQHF.

The chain links TRBV19 to TRBJ1-5, with a possible D match to TRBD1 (5 bases). Germline lookup yields CDR1 LNHDA and CDR2 SQIVND (reference sequence). CDR3 length: 14 amino acids. Trimming took off 4 bases at V and 5 bases at J, with 12 bases between the two ends. CDR3 residues: CASSTSRGDQPQHF. The DNA of the CDR3 is TGTGCCAGTAGTACCTCTCGGGGGGATCAGCCCCAGCATTTT.

This chain uses TRBV19 with TRBJ1-1, with D uncertain. V was pared by 3 bases and J by 6 bases, with 11 bases between. Germline values: CDR1 LNHDA, CDR2 SQIVND (reference sequence). This CDR3 has 13 residues. The CDR3 sequence: CASSISSPAEAFF. CDR3 nucleotide sequence: TGTGCCAGTAGTATTTCTTCCCCCGCTGAAGCTTTCTTT.